This entry describes one T cell receptor (beta chain). Its specificity is unknown. Aged roughly 6 to 100, donors were systemically healthy Caucasians from Russia. Every sample had a minimum of 6 million PBMCs isolated. A second PCR, run for 7 to 11 cycles, used a sample-barcoded 5' primer plus a J-beta primer mix. One entry per CDR3 protein, called by TCRdb with MiXCR from the 5' RACE reads. Of under 800,000 distinct CDR3 sequences listed, 35% to 45% are singletons. Trimming took off 3 bases at V and 3 bases at J, with 10 bases between the two ends. Germline CDR1 reads SGHKS; CDR2 reads YYEKEE (reference sequence). The CDR3 runs 13 residues. The data are from a study of blood T cells in healthy people across ages. Study-level points and caveats: With naive T cell percentage, TCR beta diversity showed a strong correlation.

The sample taken for sequencing was blood. The rearrangement links TRBV5-5 to TRBJ2-7; no reliable D call. The origin of this receptor is a woman aged 60-75 years in good health. CDR3 protein: CASSSGPNYEQYF. CDR3 DNA sequence: TGTGCCAGCAGCTCCGGGCCTAACTACGAGCAGTACTTC.